This T cell receptor (beta chain) originates from a study of blood T cell repertoires in COVID-19. Overall study context: Material from acute and convalescent COVID-19 was sourced from the United States, Italy and Spain. From T cells, B-cell-depleted T cells, or PBMCs came the material, which was cDNA or gDNA.

In the authors' workflow: Estimation of nucleated cell counts relied on the amplification of reference gene primers. Assay used: immunoSEQ multiplex PCR; TCRdb lists only in-frame clones, some missing. V and J calls and clone size are those listed in that table; D and trimming were worked out from the DNA. This sample has hundreds of thousands of clones, with approximately 86% found just once. Trimming cost V 6 bases and J 2 bases; bases outside gene matches: 2. The germline gives CDR1 MNHEY, CDR2 SVGAGI. The CDR3 consists of 14 residues. Material for sequencing was peripheral blood. This TCR derives from a man aged 65-85 years with acute or convalescent COVID-19. The genes are TRBV6-5 and TRBJ2-5, with TRBD1 identical over 11 bases. CDR3 residues: CASRRDRGQETQYF. In DNA, the CDR3 is TGTGCCAGCAGGAGGGACAGGGGGCAAGAGACCCAGTACTTC.